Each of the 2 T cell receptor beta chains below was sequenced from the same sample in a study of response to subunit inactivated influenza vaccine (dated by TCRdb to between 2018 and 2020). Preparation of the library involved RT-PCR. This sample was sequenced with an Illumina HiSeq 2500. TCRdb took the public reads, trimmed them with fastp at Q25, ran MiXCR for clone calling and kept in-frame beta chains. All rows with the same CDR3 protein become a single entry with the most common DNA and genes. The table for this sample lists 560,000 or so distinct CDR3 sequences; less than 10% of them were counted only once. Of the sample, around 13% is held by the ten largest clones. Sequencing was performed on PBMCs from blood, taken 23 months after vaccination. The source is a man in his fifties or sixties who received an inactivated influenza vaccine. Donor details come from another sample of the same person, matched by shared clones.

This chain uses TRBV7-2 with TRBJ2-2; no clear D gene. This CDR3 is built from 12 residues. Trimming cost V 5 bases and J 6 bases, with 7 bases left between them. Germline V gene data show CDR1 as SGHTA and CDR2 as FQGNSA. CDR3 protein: CASSPRAGELFF. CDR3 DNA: TGTGCCAGCAGCCCCCGGGCCGGGGAGCTGTTTTTT.

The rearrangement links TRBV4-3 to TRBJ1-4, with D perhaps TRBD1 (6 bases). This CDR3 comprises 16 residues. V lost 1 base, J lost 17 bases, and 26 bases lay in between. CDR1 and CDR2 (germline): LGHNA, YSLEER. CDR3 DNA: TGCGCCAGCAGCCAAGCCCTTGATAGGACAGCGGCCCCCCTTTTTTTT. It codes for CASSQALDRTAAPLFF.